This TCR beta chain came from a study of control samples from healthy donors and cancer patients. Germline trimming cut 2 bases from V and 8 bases from J; bases unmatched to any gene: 5. This CDR3 comprises 14 residues. Germline V gene sequence: CDR1 MNHEY, CDR2 SVGAGI. Only in-frame clones appear in the TCRdb table, and some are missing; sequencing was by immunoSEQ multiplex PCR. Of 200,000 to 250,000 clones listed, just under 95% are singletons. This TCR was sampled from a man between 45 and 60 years old in good health. Material for sequencing was blood. V and J are TRBV6-5 and TRBJ2-3, with 9 bases lining up with TRBD2. The CDR3 sequence is CASSYRELAGTQYF. The CDR3 DNA reads as TGTGCCAGCAGTTACCGTGAACTAGCGGGTACGCAGTATTTT.